This TCR beta chain was obtained from a study of blood T cell repertoires in COVID-19 (dated by TCRdb to 2020 to 2021). A note on the overall study: Collaborator samples came from the United States, Italy and Spain and covered acute and convalescent phases of COVID-19. Deeply sampled blood TCRbeta repertoires from subjects exposed to, actively infected with, or recovered from COVID-19 were included in the dataset. Sample metadata almost always included a de-identified subject ID, COVID-19 status, age in years and sex. The material from the prospective study consisted of cDNA or gDNA derived from T cells, B-cell-depleted T cells, or PBMCs. HLA class I and class II types, where available, came from metadata supplied by the sample provider rather than from assay-based typing. Samples were obtained from the ongoing ImmuneRACE study (first 160 participants) and from 1,254 subjects provided by 6 global collaborators. A freely available public database, intended as a resource for researchers studying the immune response to SARS-CoV-2, is where the repertoires were released.

The investigation overall reported the following: The amount of clinical and demographic metadata varied by source and participant and was provided uncurated.

TCRbeta CDR3 regions were amplified from genomic DNA using the immunoSEQ Assay, a bias-controlled multiplex PCR. As for the original processing: Nucleated cell counts per sample were estimated from amplification of reference gene primers within the assay. Sequence reads were collapsed and filtered to measure the absolute abundance of every unique TCRbeta CDR3 rearrangement. For each sample, productive Simpson clonality was calculated as the square root of Simpson's diversity index across productive rearrangements. This is the immuneACCESS table as TCRdb keeps it, with only in-frame sequences that have V and J called. A part of the clones is gone; compared with another copy, unresolved V genes explain less than half, and the rest is unexplained. The DNA was the basis for D and trimming; V, J and clone size are from that table. Counted in this sample were fewer than 250,000 clones; 70% to 90% of them appeared once. The ten most abundant clones make up less than 4.5% of the sample.

A note on this clone: The antigen this receptor binds is unknown. No much larger clone is present one base from it, and per-base qualities are unavailable.

Collaborating institutions collected whole blood in K2EDTA tubes following their own protocols. Collaborator samples were shipped for TCRbeta analysis as frozen whole blood, isolated PBMCs, or DNA extracted from either sample type. The CDR3 goes from the cysteine to the phenylalanine over 12 residues. The entry retains the CDR3 DNA only, 36 bases that are in frame from base 1. Looking up the germline V gene (reference sequence) yields CDR1 LGHDT and CDR2 YNNKEL. V sheds 4 bases and J sheds 5 bases, leaving 6 bases between their ends. The chain is assembled from TRBV3-1 (or the pseudogene TRBV3-2) and TRBJ2-1, with the identity of the D gene unclear. This TCR came from a man aged 50 to 59 with acute or convalescent COVID-19. What was sequenced was peripheral blood. The DNA is as follows: TGTGCCAGCAGCCCCATAGACAATGAGCAGTTCTTC. Its translation is CASSPIDNEQFF.